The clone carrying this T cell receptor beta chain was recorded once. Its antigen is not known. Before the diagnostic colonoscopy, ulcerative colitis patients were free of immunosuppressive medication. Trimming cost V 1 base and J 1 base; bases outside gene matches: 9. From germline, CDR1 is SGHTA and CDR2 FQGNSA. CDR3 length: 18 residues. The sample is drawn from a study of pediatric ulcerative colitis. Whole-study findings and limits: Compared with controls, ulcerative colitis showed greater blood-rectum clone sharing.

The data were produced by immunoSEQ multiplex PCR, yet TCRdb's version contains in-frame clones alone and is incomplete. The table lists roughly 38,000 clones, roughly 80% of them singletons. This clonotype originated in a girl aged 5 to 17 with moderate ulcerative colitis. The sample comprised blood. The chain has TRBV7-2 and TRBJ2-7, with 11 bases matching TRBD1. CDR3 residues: CASSLVHGTGGFSYEQYF. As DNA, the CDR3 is TGTGCCAGCAGCTTAGTGCATGGGACAGGGGGATTTTCCTACGAGCAGTACTTC.